This TCR beta chain was sequenced for a study of blood T cell repertoires in COVID-19. Profiled with immunoSEQ multiplex PCR; TCRdb holds only in-frame clones, not every one. The table lists 250,000 to 400,000 clones, 80% to 90% of them singletons. Trimming took off 5 bases at V and 7 bases at J, with 15 bases between the two ends. CDR3 length: 14 amino acids. The germline CDR1 and CDR2 sequences are SGHTA and FQGNSA. This clone has more than one count but fewer than ten. Sequencing was done on a sample of PBMCs or T cells enriched from blood (not recorded which). This clonotype originated in a woman aged 30 to 39 who had recovered from COVID-19. The V gene is TRBV7-2, the J gene TRBJ1-5; D might be TRBD1 (6 bases). Here the CDR3 DNA reads TGTGCCAGCAGCGCTCAGGGGCCCTACCAGCCCCAGCATTTT. It translates to CASSAQGPYQPQHF.